This is a list of T cell receptor beta chains from one sample in a study of blood T cell repertoires in COVID-19. Assay used: immunoSEQ multiplex PCR; TCRdb lists only in-frame clones, some missing. Among about 220,000 clones, approximately 82% were seen once, and the ten largest hold 3.6%. Sequencing input: peripheral blood. The receptor source for this set is a woman of 80 years or more with acute or convalescent COVID-19. Each CDR3 is given with its conserved first and last residue. A D gene is named only where the DNA matches it firmly. Not every row has a clone size; where given, it reads once, few, many or a size class.

abundance	j_gene	v_gene	d_gene	CDR3aa	CDR3nt
.	TRBJ1-2	TRBV7-9	.	CASSLLAGLYGYTF	TGTGCCAGCAGCTTATTGGCAGGACTCTATGGCTACACCTTC
.	TRBJ2-1	TRBV9	.	CASSVAGSNYNEQFF	TGTGCCAGCAGCGTAGCTGGTAGCAACTACAATGAGCAGTTCTTC
.	TRBJ1-1	TRBV30	.	CAWSVPGRNTEAFF	TGTGCCTGGAGTGTACCTGGTAGGAACACTGAAGCTTTCTTT
.	TRBJ2-1	TRBV2	TRBD1	CASRATGFEQFF	TGTGCCAGCAGGGCGACAGGGTTTGAGCAGTTCTTC
.	TRBJ2-1	TRBV5-1	.	CASSLAISGGSYNEQFF	TGCGCCAGCAGCTTGGCCATCAGCGGAGGCTCCTACAATGAGCAGTTCTTC
once	TRBJ1-4	TRBV23-1	.	CASSHQKLNEKLFF	TGCGCCAGCAGTCACCAGAAATTAAATGAAAAACTGTTTTTT
.	TRBJ1-1	TRBV19	TRBD1	CASSSRDRYTEAFF	TGTGCCAGTAGTTCCCGGGACAGATACACTGAAGCTTTCTTT
.	TRBJ1-1	TRBV9	.	CASSVEEGRFEAFF	TGTGCCAGCAGCGTCGAAGAGGGCCGATTTGAAGCTTTCTTT
.	TRBJ1-6	TRBV5-6	.	CASTWGGSSNSPLHF	TGTGCCAGCACCTGGGGGGGAAGTAGTAATTCACCCCTCCACTTT
.	TRBJ2-7	TRBV5-4	TRBD2	CASSLLSYRLAGDSYEQYF	TGTGCCAGCAGCTTGTTATCTTATCGACTAGCGGGGGACTCCTACGAGCAGTACTTC
few	TRBJ1-5	TRBV6-5	.	CASSLDRSQPQHF	TGTGCCAGCAGCTTAGACAGATCTCAGCCCCAGCATTTT
.	TRBJ2-1	TRBV24-1	TRBD2	CATSDRLAGSNEQFF	TGTGCCACCAGTGACCGACTAGCGGGTTCCAATGAGCAGTTCTTC
.	TRBJ2-7	TRBV1	.	CTSSQVSGGPLHEQYF	TGCACCAGCAGCCAAGTCTCGGGGGGGCCTTTACACGAGCAGTACTTC
.	TRBJ2-2	TRBV18	.	CASSPGRGTGELFF	TGTGCCAGCTCACCTGGCCGTGGCACCGGGGAGCTGTTTTTT
once	TRBJ2-5	TRBV5-1	TRBD1	CASSSRTGGGETQYF	TGCGCCAGCAGCTCCCGGACAGGGGGCGGGGAGACCCAGTACTTC
.	TRBJ1-1	TRBV3-1/TRBV3-2	.	CASSQDGQGSTTEAFF	TGTGCCAGCAGCCAAGATGGGCAGGGTTCGACGACTGAAGCTTTCTTT
.	TRBJ1-2	TRBV12-5	.	CASGAHTGMRGYTF	TGTGCTAGTGGGGCACATACAGGAATGCGGGGCTACACCTTC
.	TRBJ2-5	TRBV4-1	TRBD2	CASSQQGLAGKKTQYF	TGCGCCAGCAGCCAACAAGGACTAGCGGGGAAGAAGACCCAGTACTTC
.	TRBJ1-5	TRBV7-6	TRBD1	CASSQGQGGFNQPQHF	TGTGCCAGCAGCCAGGGACAGGGAGGGTTCAATCAGCCCCAGCATTTT
.	TRBJ2-7	TRBV4-2	.	CASSQDLFAGASYEQYF	TGTGCCAGCAGCCAAGATCTTTTCGCGGGGGCGTCCTACGAGCAGTACTTC
.	TRBJ1-1	TRBV7-2	.	CASSLAGTLGTEAFF	TGTGCCAGCAGCTTAGCGGGGACATTGGGGACTGAAGCTTTCTTT
few	TRBJ1-1	TRBV4-1	TRBD1	CASSQDHRDRAREGFMNTEAFF	TGCGCCAGCAGCCAAGACCATCGGGACAGGGCCCGAGAAGGGTTTATGAACACTGAAGCTTTCTTT
once	TRBJ2-1	TRBV11-3	.	CASSLPSADNEQFF	TGTGCCAGCAGCCTACCTAGCGCAGACAATGAGCAGTTCTTC
.	TRBJ1-1	TRBV19	.	CASAYDTNTEAFF	TGTGCCAGCGCATATGACACGAACACTGAAGCTTTCTTT
.	TRBJ2-3	TRBV6-5	.	CASSRLVDTQYF	TGTGCCAGCAGTCGACTTGTGGATACGCAGTATTTT
.	TRBJ2-3	TRBV19	TRBD2	CASSMGLAGALSTDTQYF	TGTGCCAGTAGTATGGGACTAGCGGGGGCCCTTAGCACAGATACGCAGTATTTT
.	TRBJ2-1	TRBV7-9	.	CASSLALNLEQFF	TGTGCCAGCAGCTTAGCGCTAAACCTTGAGCAGTTCTTC
.	TRBJ1-1	TRBV5-1	TRBD1	CASSLGDRGPEAFF	TGCGCCAGCAGCTTAGGGGACAGGGGGCCTGAAGCTTTCTTT
.	TRBJ2-5	TRBV11-2	TRBD2	CASSLGAGGRETQYF	TGTGCCAGCAGCTTAGGGGCGGGGGGGCGAGAGACCCAGTACTTC
many	TRBJ2-7	TRBV2	.	CASSAPGVSSSYEQYF	TGTGCCAGCAGTGCCCCAGGGGTCTCCTCCTCCTACGAGCAGTACTTC
.	TRBJ1-4	TRBV6-1	.	CASSEAPGGATNEKLFF	TGTGCCAGCAGTGAAGCCCCTGGCGGGGCAACTAATGAAAAACTGTTTTTT